This TCR beta chain emerged from a study of T-cell memory formation after mild COVID-19 (dated by TCRdb to about 2021). Regarding the research as a whole: Most TCR sequence clusters were specific to one of the two donors. In a couple of donors, T-cell clones that expanded and contracted after mild COVID-19 were followed by sequencing TCRalpha and TCRbeta repertoires longitudinally. Two young, previously healthy adult volunteers, one female and one male, were included in the cohort. General conclusions and limits of the study: Contracting CD4+ clones appeared mostly in the CM and EM memory subsets, whereas CD8+ clones were enriched in EMRA. Only two mild cases were covered by the study, and larger cohorts that include severe cases with pre-infection samples were considered necessary. The second-wave clones that peaked on day 37 were not confirmed to be SARS-CoV-2 specific. Some responding clones were detected in pre-infection memory, suggesting pre-existing cross-reactive memory T cells joined the SARS-CoV-2 response. From day 15 to 85, contracting clones showed balanced CD4/CD8 phenotypes, whereas a second wave of clones that expanded from day 15 to 37 leaned towards CD4+.

With respect to this clonotype: The antigen it recognizes is unknown. Base qualities were left out, and no much larger clone turns up one base away.

PBMCs were isolated by Ficoll-Paque density gradient centrifugation. Sequencer: Illumina NovaSeq 6000. TCRalpha and TCRbeta cDNA libraries were built by 5'RACE with constant-segment primers, adding sample barcodes and unique molecular identifiers. RNA was extracted from every sample with Trizol reagent. Libraries were amplified in two PCR steps, with a second sample barcode and Illumina TruSeq adapters added in the second step. Sequencing of libraries was performed on an Illumina NovaSeq with 2 x 150 bp paired-end reads. As for the original processing: The reads were demultiplexed and collapsed into UMI-guided consensus sequences using migec v1.2.7. With mixcr v2.1.11, UMI consensuses were aligned to TRA and TRB V and J templates and assembled into clonotypes. Clonotypes were classified as expanded or contracted when called significant by both edgeR and NoisET, with noise models trained on biological replicates. For edgeR calls, a false discovery rate-adjusted p below 0.01 and a log2 fold-change threshold of 1 were applied. As an exploratory analysis of dynamics, PCA with hierarchical clustering was applied to max-normalized trajectories of the 1000 most abundant clonotypes. The CD4 or CD8 phenotype of responding clones was assigned using the separately sequenced CD4+ and CD8+ repertoires. Clones were called with MiXCR by TCRdb after fastp trimmed the public reads at Q25, and only in-frame beta chains were retained. Duplicate CDR3 protein sequences are folded into a single record with the most common DNA and genes. The V and J calls here are based on TCRdb, not the publication. In all, the sample holds about 190,000 distinct CDR3 sequences, and about 20% of those were seen once. The ten largest account for 23% of the sample.

The sample was PBMCs or a T cell subset sorted from them (not recorded which). The TCR originated in an adult woman who had mild COVID-19 (a few samples of this study predate the infection). The sample titles of this study are shuffled in the database, so cell type and time point are left out; the donor was told from shared clones.

The CDR3 reads CASTSPGGEQYF. The sequenced DNA: TGTGCCAGCACCTCGCCGGGGGGCGAGCAGTACTTC. The chain uses TRBV7-6 and TRBJ2-7; a stretch of 7 junction bases matches TRBD2. Including cysteine and phenylalanine, the CDR3 has 12 amino acids. Only the CDR3 DNA is retained, 36 bases long and in frame from the first base. The germline V gene provides CDR1 SGHVS and CDR2 FNYEAQ. Trimming removed 7 bases from V and 6 bases from J; the gene matches leave 6 bases unexplained. Joined to the reference TRBV7-6 and TRBJ2-7 proteins, this CDR3 gives the full variable domain: GAGVSQSPRYKVTKRGQDVALRCDPISGHVSLYWYRQALGQGPEFLTYFNYEAQQDKSGLPNDRFSAERPEGSISTLTIQRTEQRDSAMYRCASTSPGGEQYFGPGTRLTVT.